Described below is a single T cell receptor (beta chain) sequence and its context. The antigen is undetermined. Method: immunoSEQ multiplex PCR; TCRdb's copy keeps in-frame clones and lacks some. The table records about 120,000 clones, roughly nine tenths of them present only once. The data are from a study of cytomegalovirus exposure and HLA in healthy donors. Study-wide points: Cytomegalovirus status was reportedly diagnosed by the classifier with high specificity and sensitivity. Some TCR beta chains (approximately 180 of them) were listed as cytomegalovirus-associated.

With 7 bases clipped from V and 4 bases from J, the junction kept 14 bases outside the gene matches. Germline V gene data show CDR1 as SGHRS and CDR2 as YFSETQ. This CDR3 region has 15 residues. Sequencing input: PBMCs. The chain is built from TRBV5-1 and TRBJ2-7; 7 bases align to TRBD1. This clonotype originated in a man younger than 35 in good health and CMV-seropositive. CDR3 bases: TGCGCCAGCGGCCAAGGGGGCGCTGGAGGATACGAGCAGTACTTC. Its protein is CASGQGGAGGYEQYF.